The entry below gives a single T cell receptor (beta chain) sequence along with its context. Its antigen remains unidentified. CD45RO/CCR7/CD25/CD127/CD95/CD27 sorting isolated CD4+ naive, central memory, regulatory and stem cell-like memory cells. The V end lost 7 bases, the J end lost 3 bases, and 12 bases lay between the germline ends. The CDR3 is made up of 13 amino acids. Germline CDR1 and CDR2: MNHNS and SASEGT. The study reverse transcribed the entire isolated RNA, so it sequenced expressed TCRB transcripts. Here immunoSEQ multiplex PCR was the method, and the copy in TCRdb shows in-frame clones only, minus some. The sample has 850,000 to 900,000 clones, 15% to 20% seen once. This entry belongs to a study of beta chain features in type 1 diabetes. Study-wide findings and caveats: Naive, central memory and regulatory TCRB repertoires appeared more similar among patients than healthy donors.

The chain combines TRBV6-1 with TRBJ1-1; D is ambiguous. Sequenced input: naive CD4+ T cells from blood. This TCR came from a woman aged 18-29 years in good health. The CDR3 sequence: CASTESDYTEAFF. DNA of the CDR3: TGTGCCAGCACGGAGTCGGATTACACTGAAGCTTTCTTT.